The clone carrying this T cell receptor beta chain has at least ten counts. Its antigen remains unidentified. Time point: patch test 1, 2 weeks after DPC sensitization. Treatment described: therapeutic diphenylcyclopropenone sensitization with weekly scalp DPC. The sample comes from a study of human T cells and chemical hapten exposure. Study-wide results and limits: Correlating positively with patch test score were the PT1 expanded TCR counts. Expanded TCRs grouped into significantly more large CDR3 similarity clusters than controls produced.

TCRdb fed the RACE reads into MiXCR, producing one record per CDR3 protein. The sample lists 350,000 or so distinct CDR3 sequences; around 6.9% were seen once. Sequenced here: whole blood, sampled in connection with sensitization to the hapten diphenylcyclopropenone (DPC). The receptor was derived from a woman in her late teens or twenties with alopecia areata. Some clones in this sample may be carry-over from other donors' samples.

For the CDR3, the DNA is TGTGCCAGCAGTCTAAGCGGGGGGGCTGGGAATGAGCAGTTCTTC. It codes for CASSLSGGAGNEQFF. This chain uses TRBV6-6 with TRBJ2-1; 10 bases map to TRBD2. Germline V gives CDR1 MNHNY, CDR2 SVGAGI (reference sequence). J was trimmed by 7 bases and V by 5 bases; bases with no gene match: 8. The CDR3 totals 15 residues.